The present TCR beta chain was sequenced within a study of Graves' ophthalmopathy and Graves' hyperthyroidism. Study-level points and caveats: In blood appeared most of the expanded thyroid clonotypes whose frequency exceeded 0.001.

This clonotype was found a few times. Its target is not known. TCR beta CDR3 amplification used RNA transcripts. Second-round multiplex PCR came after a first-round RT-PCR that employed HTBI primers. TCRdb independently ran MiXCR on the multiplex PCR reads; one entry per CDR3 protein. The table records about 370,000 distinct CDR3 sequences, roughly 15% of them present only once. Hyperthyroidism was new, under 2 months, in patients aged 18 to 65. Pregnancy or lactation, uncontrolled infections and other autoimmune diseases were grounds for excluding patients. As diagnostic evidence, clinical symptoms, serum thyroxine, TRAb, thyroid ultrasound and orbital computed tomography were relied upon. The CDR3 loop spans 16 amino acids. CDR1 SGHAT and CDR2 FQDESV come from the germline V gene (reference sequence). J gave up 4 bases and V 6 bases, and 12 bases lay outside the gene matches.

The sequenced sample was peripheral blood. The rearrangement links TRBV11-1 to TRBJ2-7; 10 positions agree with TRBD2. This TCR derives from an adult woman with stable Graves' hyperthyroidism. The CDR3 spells CASSSSYGLAAYEQYF. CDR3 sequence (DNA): TGTGCCAGCAGTTCTAGTTATGGACTAGCGGCTTACGAGCAGTACTTC.